This TCR beta chain derives from a study of cytomegalovirus exposure and HLA in healthy donors. The CDR3 covers 17 residues. The germline gives CDR1 WSHSY, CDR2 SAAADI. V lost 7 bases to trimming and J lost 4 bases, with 25 bases between them. The PCR was carried out with 60 Vbeta primers and 13 Jbeta primers. The table came from immunoSEQ multiplex PCR; TCRdb's copy has only in-frame clones and leaves some out. The sample shows about 220,000 clones, about 81% of them seen only once. The material sequenced was PBMCs. The origin of this receptor is a woman aged 40 to 55 in good health and CMV-seropositive. The chain is built from TRBV10-2 and TRBJ1-1, with D unclear. CDR3 sequence: CASTRGVTVGKSTEAFF. The DNA of the CDR3 is TGCGCCAGCACTCGAGGAGTAACAGTCGGGAAGAGCACTGAAGCTTTCTTT.